The rows below give T cell receptor beta chains drawn from one sample of a study of OX40 agonist ivuxolimab in advanced cancers. Assay: immunoSEQ multiplex PCR; the TCRdb copy retains only in-frame clones and omits some. The table has 50,000 to 85,000 clones, around 83% seen once; the top ten hold 2% to 2.5%. Here the sequenced sample was CD4+ or CD8+ T cells sorted from blood, taken in a trial of the OX40 agonist ivuxolimab. These receptors all come from an adult with an advanced solid tumor such as melanoma, head and neck, liver or kidney cancer. CDR3s leave out the opening cysteine and the closing phenylalanine or tryptophan. Fields, in order: D gene, clone size, V gene, CDR3 protein. D genes are given only for firm matches. Only some rows state a clone size, as once, few, many or a class for expanded clones.

D: .
size: .
V: TRBV7-2
CDR3: ASSRGENIQY

D: TRBD1
size: .
V: TRBV14
CDR3: ASSLKNPRDRGLRGTQY

D: .
size: .
V: TRBV9
CDR3: ASSVNGISYEQY

D: TRBD1
size: few
V: TRBV11-3
CDR3: ASSEQGVGAEAF

D: TRBD1
size: few
V: TRBV15
CDR3: ATSRGDRGSGSRGYT

D: TRBD1
size: .
V: TRBV4-3
CDR3: ASSQVGTGQETQY

D: TRBD2
size: few
V: TRBV11-3
CDR3: ASSLLREGYEQY

D: .
size: .
V: TRBV13
CDR3: ASSLQVAAGSYEQY

D: .
size: .
V: TRBV6-5
CDR3: ASSYSLAASGNTIY

D: TRBD1
size: .
V: TRBV6-5
CDR3: ASSYSGTGNYGYT

D: TRBD2
size: .
V: TRBV5-1
CDR3: ASSLLREGRSGEQF

D: .
size: .
V: TRBV28
CDR3: ASSPPSNPDTQY

D: .
size: .
V: TRBV18
CDR3: ASSPFGSAETQY

D: TRBD2
size: .
V: TRBV7-8
CDR3: ASSHFARLAGESIAKNIQY

D: .
size: .
V: TRBV18
CDR3: ASSPPTGWQETQY

D: TRBD1
size: .
V: TRBV6-1
CDR3: ASIFTGGWY

D: .
size: .
V: TRBV21-1
CDR3: ASSIVQGLNTGELF

D: TRBD2
size: .
V: TRBV5-1
CDR3: ASSFGLETSEQY

D: .
size: few
V: TRBV7-9
CDR3: ASSLSQGLNSPLH

D: .
size: .
V: TRBV30
CDR3: AWSDMGSYT

D: .
size: .
V: TRBV4-3
CDR3: ASSQTGSGNTIY

D: .
size: medium-sized
V: TRBV11-2
CDR3: ASSLMGSGAYEQY

D: .
size: .
V: TRBV30
CDR3: AWSGRTAASY

D: .
size: .
V: TRBV27
CDR3: ASSLGSGKNTEAF

D: TRBD1
size: .
V: TRBV5-1
CDR3: ASSLMGQGVVGYEQY

D: .
size: medium-sized
V: TRBV7-2
CDR3: ASSLAETQY

D: .
size: .
V: TRBV6-6
CDR3: ASSYSTASGTDTQY

D: .
size: .
V: TRBV7-9
CDR3: ASSFGGRGETQY

D: TRBD1
size: once
V: TRBV11-3
CDR3: ASSRSGTGGREQY

D: TRBD1
size: .
V: TRBV14
CDR3: ASSRTGTGPHGANVLT